A single sample gave rise to the 16 T cell receptor beta chains below, sequenced in a study of T cells in Graves' hyperthyroidism and ophthalmopathy. Authors of the study amplified TCR beta CDR3 regions from RNA transcripts. The HTBI primer set was used in a first-round RT-PCR of the TCR CDR3. TCRdb redid the calling of the multiplex PCR reads with MiXCR, one entry per CDR3 protein. The data hold over 500,000 distinct CDR3 sequences, with roughly 45% observed a single time. Sequencing was done on a sample of peripheral blood or thyroid tissue (not recorded which). The origin of the receptors is an adult woman with Graves' disease, either hyperthyroidism or ophthalmopathy (not recorded which).

This clonotype was recorded at least ten times. The chain links TRBV6-2 or TRBV6-3 to TRBJ1-5; the D gene is possibly TRBD1 (5 bases). The CDR3 runs 14 residues. V lost 5 bases to trimming and J lost 10 bases, with 18 bases between them. Germline V gives CDR1 MNHEY, CDR2 SVGEGT. The CDR3 region is CASSHRDGVPPQHF. The CDR3 bases are TGTGCCAGCAGTCACCGGGACGGAGTGCCCCCCCAGCATTTT.

This clonotype was seen many times. This chain links TRBV27 with TRBJ2-7; D unclear. Germline lookup yields CDR1 MNHEY and CDR2 SMNVEV (reference sequence). Trimming cost V 7 bases and J 6 bases, with 7 bases left between them. This CDR3 has 10 amino acids. CDR3: CASNPLEQYF. CDR3 sequence (DNA): TGTGCCAGCAACCCCCTCGAGCAGTACTTC.

This clonotype occurred a few times. The genes are TRBV12-3 or TRBV12-4 and TRBJ2-5; perhaps TRBD2 as D (6 bases). V was pared by 5 bases and J by 4 bases, with 11 bases between. The CDR3 consists of 13 residues. The CDR3 here is CASSVRGGETQYF. As DNA, the CDR3 is TGTGCCAGCAGTGTGAGGGGAGGAGAGACCCAGTACTTC.

The rearrangement links TRBV7-8 to TRBJ1-6, with unresolved D. This CDR3 is built from 15 residues. Trimming cost V 8 bases and J 6 bases, with 17 bases left between them. CDR1 SGHVS and CDR2 FQNEAQ come from the germline V gene. The DNA for the CDR3 is TGTGCCAGCTCACCAAGGGAACAGATTAATTCACCCCTCCACTTT. Translating gives CASSPREQINSPLHF.

This clonotype was seen repeatedly, ten times or more. The chain is built from TRBV2 and TRBJ2-5, with 16 bases aligning to TRBD2. The CDR3 covers 16 residues. CDR1 and CDR2 (germline): SNHLY, FYNNEI. With V trimmed by 6 bases and J by 4 bases, 5 bases remained unmatched. CDR3 sequence: CASRAGTSGRGETQYF. CDR3 DNA sequence: TGTGCCAGCAGGGCGGGGACTAGCGGGAGGGGAGAGACCCAGTACTTC.

This clonotype was counted a few times. The chain joins TRBV5-6 to TRBJ2-6; D might be TRBD2 (5 bases). This CDR3 spans 17 amino acids. Germline CDR1 is SGHDT and CDR2 is YYEEEE. The V end lost 2 bases, the J end lost 0 bases, and 12 bases lay between the germline ends. CDR3 DNA sequence: TGTGCCAGCAGCTTCCGGGGTTTGGGCTCTGGGGCCAACGTCCTGACTTTC. This translates into CASSFRGLGSGANVLTF. The whole variable domain, remainder taken from reference TRBV5-6 and TRBJ2-6, is DAGVTQSPTHLIKTRGQQVTLRCSPKSGHDTVSWYQQALGQGPQFIFQYYEEEERQRGNFPDRFSGHQFPNYSSELNVNALLLGDSALYLCASSFRGLGSGANVLTFGAGSRLTVL.

The chain employs TRBV11-2 and TRBJ1-2; 10 nucleotides align to TRBD1. The germline gives CDR1 SGHAT, CDR2 FQNNGV. Germline trimming cut 5 bases from V and 4 bases from J; bases unmatched to any gene: 7. The CDR3 has 15 amino acids. The CDR3 reads CASSPGTGAIYGYTF. The DNA for the CDR3 is TGTGCCAGCAGCCCCGGGACAGGGGCGATCTATGGCTACACCTTC.

The chain joins TRBV20-1 to TRBJ1-2, with D hard to call. The V and J ends lost 8 bases and 8 bases respectively, with 6 bases between them. CDR3 size: 8 residues. Germline CDR1 and CDR2: DFQATT and SNEGSKA (reference sequence). The CDR3 region is CSIGGYTF. The CDR3 DNA reads TGCAGTATCGGCGGCTACACCTTC.

This sequence joins TRBV29-1 and TRBJ1-5; D call uncertain. Germline CDR1 reads SQVTM; CDR2 reads ANQGSEA. This CDR3 has 13 amino acids. V was shortened by 3 bases and J by 4 bases, with 10 bases between the two germline ends. The CDR3 DNA reads as TGCAGCGTTGAGGCAGAGGGAAATCAGCCCCAGCATTTT. Translating it yields CSVEAEGNQPQHF.

This clonotype was recorded a few times. The chain is built from TRBV30 and TRBJ1-5; D not certain. Looked up from germline, CDR1 is GTSNPN and CDR2 is SVGIG (reference sequence). With 2 bases removed from V and 2 bases from J, the gap between germline ends came to 13 bases. This CDR3 contains 15 residues. The CDR3 sequence: CAWSPRTTGNQPQHF. The CDR3 region has the DNA TGTGCCTGGAGTCCACGAACTACGGGCAATCAGCCCCAGCATTTT.

This clonotype appeared many times. The germline gene is not matched at one end of the junction; a read error may be the cause. The chain uses TRBV14 and TRBJ2-7; 8 bases are shared with TRBD2. Germline V lookup: CDR1 SGHDN, CDR2 FVKESK. This CDR3 has 15 residues. CDR3 in DNA: TGTGCCAGCAGCCACAACAAACAACCCGGGGGGGACTACGCCTTC. Translating gives CASSHNKQPGGDYAF.

This clonotype was seen a few times. The chain links TRBV25-1 to TRBJ1-2; 8 nucleotides line up with TRBD1. Germline trimming cut 3 bases from V and 2 bases from J; bases unmatched to any gene: 2. This CDR3 contains 14 residues. The germline CDR1 and CDR2 sequences are MGHDK and SYGVNS. DNA of the CDR3: TGTGCCAGCAGTGAGGGGGACAGGAACTATGGCTACACCTTC. It translates to CASSEGDRNYGYTF.

The gene calls are TRBV25-1 and TRBJ2-7, with 8 bases lining up with TRBD1. The germline V gene has CDR1 MGHDK and CDR2 SYGVNS. With 6 bases clipped from V and 0 bases from J, the junction kept 1 base outside the gene matches. This CDR3 has 13 amino acids. The chain's CDR3 is CASRGQASYEQYF. Written as DNA, the CDR3 is TGTGCCAGCAGGGGACAGGCCTCCTACGAGCAGTACTTC.

This clonotype was picked up many times. The chain combines TRBV6-6 with TRBJ1-1, with TRBD1 identical over 10 bases. Germline-derived CDR1 and CDR2 are MNHNY and SVGAGI (reference sequence). V lost 2 bases and J lost 7; bases outside the gene matches: 7. CDR3 length: 15 residues. CDR3 amino acids: CASSYPGQGDIEAFF. DNA of the CDR3: TGTGCCAGCAGTTACCCTGGACAGGGGGACATTGAAGCTTTCTTT.

This clonotype was observed many times. The rearrangement uses TRBV29-1 and TRBJ1-2; no firm D call. Germline CDR1 is SQVTM and CDR2 is ANQGSEA. The ends were cut back, 2 bases at V and 4 bases at J, with 5 bases in the middle. The CDR3 contains 11 residues. The CDR3 region is CSVERAYGYTF. Written as DNA, the CDR3 is TGCAGCGTTGAACGCGCCTATGGCTACACCTTC.

This chain connects TRBV7-9 to TRBJ2-7; TRBD2 matches 10 bases. The V gene end was trimmed by 6 bases and the J gene end by 0 bases; junction bases not matched to a gene: 17. This CDR3 is built from 19 residues. Germline values: CDR1 SEHNR, CDR2 FQNEAQ (reference sequence). CDR3 DNA: TGTGCCAGCAGTTTACGCCCCCGGGAAGCGGGGGGGTTCTCCTACGAGCAGTACTTC. Amino acids: CASSLRPREAGGFSYEQYF.